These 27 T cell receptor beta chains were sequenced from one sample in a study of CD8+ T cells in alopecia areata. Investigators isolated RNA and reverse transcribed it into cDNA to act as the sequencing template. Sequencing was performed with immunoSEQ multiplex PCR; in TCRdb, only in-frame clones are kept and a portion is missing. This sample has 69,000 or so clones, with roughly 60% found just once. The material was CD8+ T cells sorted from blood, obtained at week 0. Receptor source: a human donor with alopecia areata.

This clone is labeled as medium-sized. CDR3 nucleotide sequence: TGTGCCAGCAGTGACCTCCAGCGGGAGGGCCACACCGGGGAGCTGTTTTTT. This encodes CASSDLQREGHTGELFF. The V and J genes are TRBV6-4 and TRBJ2-2, with 10 bases lining up with TRBD2. Germline lookup yields CDR1 MRHNA and CDR2 SNTAGT. Germline trimming cut 2 bases from V and 3 bases from J; bases unmatched to any gene: 6. The CDR3 length is 17 residues.

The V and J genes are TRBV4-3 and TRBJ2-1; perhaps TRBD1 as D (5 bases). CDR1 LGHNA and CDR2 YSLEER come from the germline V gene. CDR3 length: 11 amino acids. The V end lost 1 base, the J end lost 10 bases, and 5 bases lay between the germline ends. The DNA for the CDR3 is TGCGCCAGCAGCCAAGGGACAGAGCAGTTCTTC. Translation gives CASSQGTEQFF.

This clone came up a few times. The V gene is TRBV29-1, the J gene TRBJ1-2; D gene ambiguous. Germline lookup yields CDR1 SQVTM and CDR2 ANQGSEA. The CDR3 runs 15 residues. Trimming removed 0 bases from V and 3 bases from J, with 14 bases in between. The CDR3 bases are TGCAGCGTTGAAGAGATGGGCAAGGGAGACTATGGCTACACCTTC. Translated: CSVEEMGKGDYGYTF.

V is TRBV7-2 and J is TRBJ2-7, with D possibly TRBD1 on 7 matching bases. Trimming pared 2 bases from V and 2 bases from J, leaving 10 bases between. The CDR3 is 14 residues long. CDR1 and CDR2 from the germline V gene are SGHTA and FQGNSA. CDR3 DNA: TGTGCCAGCAGCTTACAGGGGGGAGCCTACGAGCAGTACTTC. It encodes CASSLQGGAYEQYF.

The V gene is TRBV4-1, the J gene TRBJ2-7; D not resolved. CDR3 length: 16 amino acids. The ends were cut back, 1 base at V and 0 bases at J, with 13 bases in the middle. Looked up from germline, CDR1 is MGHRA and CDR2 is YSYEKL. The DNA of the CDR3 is TGCGCCAGCAGCCAAGGGGCTATCCTGAGCTCCTACGAGCAGTACTTC. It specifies CASSQGAILSSYEQYF.

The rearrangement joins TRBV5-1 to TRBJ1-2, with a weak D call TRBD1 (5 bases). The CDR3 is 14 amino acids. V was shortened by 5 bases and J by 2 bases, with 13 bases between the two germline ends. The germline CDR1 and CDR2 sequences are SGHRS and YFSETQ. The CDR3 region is CASSLGTENYGYTF. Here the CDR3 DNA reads TGCGCCAGCAGTTTAGGGACGGAAAACTATGGCTACACCTTC.

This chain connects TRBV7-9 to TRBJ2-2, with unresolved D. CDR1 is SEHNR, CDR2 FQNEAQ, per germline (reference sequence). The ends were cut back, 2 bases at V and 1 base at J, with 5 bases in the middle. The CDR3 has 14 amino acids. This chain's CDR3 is CASSLPGNTGELFF. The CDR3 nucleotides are TGTGCCAGCAGCTTACCGGGGAACACCGGGGAGCTGTTTTTT. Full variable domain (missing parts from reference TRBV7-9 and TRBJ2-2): DTGVSQNPRHKITKRGQNVTFRCDPISEHNRLYWYRQTLGQGPEFLTYFQNEAQLEKSRLLSDRFSAERPKGSFSTLEIQRTEQGDSAMYLCASSLPGNTGELFFGEGSRLTVL.

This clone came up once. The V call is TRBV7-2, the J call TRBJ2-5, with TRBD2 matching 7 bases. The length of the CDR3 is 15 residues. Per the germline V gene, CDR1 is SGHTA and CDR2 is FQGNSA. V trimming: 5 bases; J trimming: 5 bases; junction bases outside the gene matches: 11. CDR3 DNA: TGTGCCAGCAGCCCAGATGGGGGAGGGCCCGAGACCCAGTACTTC. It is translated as CASSPDGGGPETQYF.

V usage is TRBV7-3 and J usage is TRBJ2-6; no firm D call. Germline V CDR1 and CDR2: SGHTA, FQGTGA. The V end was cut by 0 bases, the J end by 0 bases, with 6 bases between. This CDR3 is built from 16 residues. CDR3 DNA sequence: TGTGCCAGCAGCTTAACGTACAGCTCTGGGGCCAACGTCCTGACTTTC. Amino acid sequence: CASSLTYSSGANVLTF. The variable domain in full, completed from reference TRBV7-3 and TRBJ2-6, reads GAGVSQTPSNKVTEKGKYVELRCDPISGHTALYWYRQSLGQGPEFLIYFQGTGAADDSGLPNDRFFAVRPEGSVSTLKIQRTERGDSAVYLCASSLTYSSGANVLTFGAGSRLTVL.

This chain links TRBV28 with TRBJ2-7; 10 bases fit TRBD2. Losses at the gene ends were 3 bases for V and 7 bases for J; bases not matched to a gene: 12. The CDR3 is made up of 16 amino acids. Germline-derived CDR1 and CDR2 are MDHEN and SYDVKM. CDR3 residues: CASSLGAGGPVEEQYF. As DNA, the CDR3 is TGTGCCAGCAGTTTGGGAGCGGGAGGGCCGGTCGAAGAGCAGTACTTC.

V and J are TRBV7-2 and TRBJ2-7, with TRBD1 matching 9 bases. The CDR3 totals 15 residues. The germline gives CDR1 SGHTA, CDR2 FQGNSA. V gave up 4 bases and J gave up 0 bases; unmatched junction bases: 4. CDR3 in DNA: TGTGCCAGCAGCTGGGGGACAGGGAGCTCCTACGAGCAGTACTTC. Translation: CASSWGTGSSYEQYF.

The CDR3 DNA reads TGTGCCAGTAGCCCCATACAGGGGGCGGAAGGCTACACCTTC. As protein: CASSPIQGAEGYTF. The chain links TRBV19 to TRBJ1-2, with TRBD1 identical over 9 bases. In germline, CDR1 is LNHDA, CDR2 SQIVND (reference sequence). The CDR3 is 14 amino acids. Trimming at V came to 6 bases and at J to 8 bases, leaving 10 bases not matched to a gene.

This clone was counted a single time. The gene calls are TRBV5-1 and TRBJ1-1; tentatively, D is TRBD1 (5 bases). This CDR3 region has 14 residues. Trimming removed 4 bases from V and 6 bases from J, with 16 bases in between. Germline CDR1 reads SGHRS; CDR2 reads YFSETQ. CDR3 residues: CASSPSGRLAEAFF. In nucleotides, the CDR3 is TGCGCCAGCAGCCCCTCAGGGAGGCTGGCTGAAGCTTTCTTT.

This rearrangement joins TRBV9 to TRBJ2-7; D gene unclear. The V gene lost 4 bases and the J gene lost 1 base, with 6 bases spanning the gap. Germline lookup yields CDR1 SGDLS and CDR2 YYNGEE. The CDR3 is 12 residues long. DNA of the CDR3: TGTGCCAGCAGCCGGAAATCCTACGAGCAGTACTTC. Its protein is CASSRKSYEQYF.

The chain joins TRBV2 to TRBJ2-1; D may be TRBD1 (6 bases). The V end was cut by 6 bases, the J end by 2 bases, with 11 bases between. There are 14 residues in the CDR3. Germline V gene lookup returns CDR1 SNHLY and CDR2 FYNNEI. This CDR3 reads CASSGQGPYNEQFF. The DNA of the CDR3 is TGTGCCAGCAGCGGCCAGGGGCCCTACAATGAGCAGTTCTTC.

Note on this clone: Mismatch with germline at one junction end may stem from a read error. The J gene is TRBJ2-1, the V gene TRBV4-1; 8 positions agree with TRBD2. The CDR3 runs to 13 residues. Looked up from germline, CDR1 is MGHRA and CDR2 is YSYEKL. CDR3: CASSFAGGNEQFF. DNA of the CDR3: TGTGCCAGCAGCTTCGCGGGGGGCAATGAGCAGTTCTTC.

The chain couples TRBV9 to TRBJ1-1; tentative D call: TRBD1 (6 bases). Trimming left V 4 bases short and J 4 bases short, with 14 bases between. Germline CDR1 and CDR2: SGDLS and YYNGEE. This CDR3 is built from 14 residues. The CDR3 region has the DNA TGTGCCAGCAGCTATCTACAGGGTGGCACTGAAGCTTTCTTT. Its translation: CASSYLQGGTEAFF.

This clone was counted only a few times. The CDR3, as DNA: TGTGCCAGCAGCTTAGGCCTAGCGGGCGCCTACGAGCAGTACTTC. Amino acids: CASSLGLAGAYEQYF. The V call is TRBV7-9, the J call TRBJ2-7; TRBD2 agrees at 8 bases. Germline V gives CDR1 SEHNR, CDR2 FQNEAQ (reference sequence). V was clipped by 1 base and J by 2 bases; unmatched bases: 4. The CDR3 has 15 residues.

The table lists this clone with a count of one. The CDR3 bases are TGTGCCAGCAGCCCCCGGACAGGATCGAACACTGAAGCTTTCTTT. It is translated as CASSPRTGSNTEAFF. V and J are TRBV11-3 and TRBJ1-1, with TRBD1 matching over 7 bases. The CDR3 sequence is 15 residues long. CDR1 SGHNT and CDR2 YENEEA come from the germline V gene. V lost 5 bases, J lost 1 base, and 7 bases stayed unmatched.

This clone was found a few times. CDR3 in amino acids: CSVEGGLEPRTDTQYF. In DNA, the CDR3 is TGCAGCGTTGAAGGCGGACTAGAACCCCGCACAGATACGCAGTATTTT. The V and J genes are TRBV29-1 and TRBJ2-3, with 7 bases aligning to TRBD2. After removal of 1 base from V and 1 base from J, the junction contained 8 bases not matched to a gene. Germline values: CDR1 SQVTM, CDR2 ANQGSEA. CDR3 length: 16 amino acids.

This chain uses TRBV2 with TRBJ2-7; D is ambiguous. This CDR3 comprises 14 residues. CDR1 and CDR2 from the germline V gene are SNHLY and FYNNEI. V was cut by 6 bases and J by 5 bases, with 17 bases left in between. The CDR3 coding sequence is TGTGCCAGCAGGGGCACCGACCCGTCCCACGAGCAGTACTTC. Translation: CASRGTDPSHEQYF.

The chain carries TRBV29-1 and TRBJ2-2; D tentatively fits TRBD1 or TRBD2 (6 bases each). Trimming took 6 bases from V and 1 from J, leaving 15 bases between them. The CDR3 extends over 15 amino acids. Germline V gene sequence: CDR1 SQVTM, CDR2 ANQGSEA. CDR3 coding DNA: TGCAGCGTCGTGCTGGGGGGCCGGAACACCGGGGAGCTGTTTTTT. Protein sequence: CSVVLGGRNTGELFF.

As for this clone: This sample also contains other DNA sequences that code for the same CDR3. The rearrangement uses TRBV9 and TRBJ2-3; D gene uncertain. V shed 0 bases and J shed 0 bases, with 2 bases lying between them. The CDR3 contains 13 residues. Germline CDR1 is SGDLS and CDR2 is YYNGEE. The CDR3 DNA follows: TGTGCCAGCAGCGTAGTTAGCACAGATACGCAGTATTTT. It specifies CASSVVSTDTQYF.

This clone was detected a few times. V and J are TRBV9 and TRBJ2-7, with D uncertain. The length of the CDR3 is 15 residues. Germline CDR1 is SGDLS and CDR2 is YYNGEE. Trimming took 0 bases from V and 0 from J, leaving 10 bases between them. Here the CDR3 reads CASSVGEERSYEQYF. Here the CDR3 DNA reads TGTGCCAGCAGCGTAGGAGAGGAACGCTCCTACGAGCAGTACTTC.

The CDR3 loop is CASSLVWDSTNYGYTF. In DNA form, the CDR3 reads TGCGCCAGCAGCTTGGTTTGGGACAGTACTAACTATGGCTACACCTTC. The V call is TRBV5-1, the J call TRBJ1-2; 7 nucleotides agree with TRBD1. The CDR3 is 16 residues long. In germline, CDR1 is SGHRS, CDR2 YFSETQ. Trimming at V came to 0 bases and at J to 0 bases, leaving 5 bases not matched to a gene.

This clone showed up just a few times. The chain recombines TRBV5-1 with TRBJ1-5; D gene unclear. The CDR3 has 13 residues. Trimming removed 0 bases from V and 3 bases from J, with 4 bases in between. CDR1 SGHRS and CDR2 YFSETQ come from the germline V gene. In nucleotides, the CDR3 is TGCGCCAGCAGCTTGGGGGCCAATCAGCCCCAGCATTTT. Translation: CASSLGANQPQHF.

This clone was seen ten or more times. CDR3 coding DNA: TGTGCCAGCTCCGGGGCCAACGTCCTGACTTTC. Translation: CASSGANVLTF. The chain recombines TRBV7-8 with TRBJ2-6; D ambiguous. CDR1 and CDR2 from the germline V gene are SGHVS and FQNEAQ. Trimming took off 8 bases at V and 4 bases at J, with 3 bases between the two ends. This CDR3 region has 11 residues.